This T cell receptor beta chain was identified during a study of CD8+ T cells in alopecia areata (dated by TCRdb to between 2018 and 2020). Context from the whole study: Treated patients were enrolled in an open-label pilot trial of oral tofacitinib, 5 to 10 mg twice daily, for moderate-to-severe alopecia areata. Scalp tissue and sorted CD4+ and CD8+ peripheral blood T cells from patchy and totalis/universalis alopecia areata patients and from healthy controls were covered by human TCRbeta sequencing. RNA was extracted with the PAXgene miRNA kit for fixed scalp, the miRNeasy kit for PBMCs, and the RNeasy kit for mouse skin. Patients received tofacitinib for 6 to 18 months and were then followed off drug for 6 months to check for delayed response and recurrence. High-throughput TCRbeta sequencing was used to examine T cell clonal expansion in alopecia areata in both the C3H/HeJ mouse model and human patients. Scalp clonality was compared across normal scalp (n=4), patchy alopecia areata scalp (n=8), and alopecia totalis/universalis scalp (n=8). TCRbeta CDR3 regions were amplified by immunoSEQ multiplex PCR with 35 Vbeta forward and 13 Jbeta reverse primers. Patients on tofacitinib were biopsied at baseline and after 4 and 24 weeks of treatment, and several of the patients also had a later scalp biopsy.

The library was prepared using the immunoSEQ multiplex PCR assay. For TCR sequencing, RNA was extracted from every sample and reverse transcribed into cDNA to serve as template. SuperScript III was used for first-strand cDNA synthesis, primed with a 2:1 mix of oligo-dT and random hexamers. A synthetic immune receptor repertoire was used to gauge amplification bias, and whatever bias remained was removed computationally. The paper's processing steps were these. Raw reads were preprocessed for error removal, and CDR3 was defined according to IMGT conventions as running from the conserved cysteine to phenylalanine. To get clonality, Shannon entropy was normalized by log2 of the number of productive unique TCRs and the result was subtracted from 1. Whether each scalp clone was CD4 or CD8 was inferred by checking scalp TCRbeta sequences against the CD4 and CD8 repertoires from sorted blood. Imported from immuneACCESS, the table was reduced by TCRdb to in-frame sequences with V and J called. These copies leave out some clones; in studies compared against another copy, an unresolved V gene accounts for under half, and the cause of the remainder is not known. The V and J calls and clone size are taken from that table; D and trimming were inferred from the DNA. A total of 150,000 or so clones appear in this sample, over 70% of them only once. The ten largest clonotypes hold over 13% of the sample.

What the study reported, not specific to this receptor: Higher clonality and more expanded CD8+ clones were observed in lesional scalp than in normal scalp, particularly in alopecia totalis/universalis, a finding suggestive of antigenic drive. Shared TCR sequences between patients were less evident than in mice, which may be partly attributable to HLA diversity in the patient population. Unlike mouse skin, where gammadelta T cells dominate, normal human skin contains resident alphabeta T cells that get sequenced too, which complicates analysis of the scalp TCR repertoire.

The time point label, as the study defines it: baseline before oral tofacitinib. From alopecia areata patients, peripheral blood was collected along with lesional scalp punch biopsies. PBMCs were separated by density centrifugation and stained for CD3, CD4 and CD8, after which CD4+ and CD8+ T cells were sorted on a FACSAria. CDR1 SGHAT and CDR2 FQNNGV are derived from the germline V gene. Including cysteine and phenylalanine, the CDR3 has 11 amino acids. Here the CDR3 DNA is all that survives: 33 bases in frame from base 1. V and J lose 1 base and 3 bases, and a span of 1 base separates them. A remark on this clone: No antigen is known for it. No base quality information exists; no much larger clone differs at one position.

In this chain, TRBV11-2 is recombined with TRBJ2-7; the D gene is unclear. The TCR sequence derives from a human donor with alopecia areata. This sample comprised CD8+ T cells sorted from blood, obtained at week 0. At the DNA level, the sequence is TGTGCCAGCAGCTTAGTCTACGAGCAGTACTTC. Its protein product is CASSLVYEQYF.